Below are 26 T cell receptor beta chains sequenced from a single sample in a study of persistence of HIV-infected CD4 T cells. The antigens for these receptors are not known. The immunoSEQ assay was version 4, run in survey mode. Here immunoSEQ multiplex PCR was the method, and the copy in TCRdb shows in-frame clones only, minus some. The repertoire holds about 10,000 clones, with more than 70% as singletons. Overlapping HIV-1 Gag 15-mer peptides at about 1 ug per peptide per mL were used. CD4+ T cells upregulating both CD40 ligand and CD69 were sorted as responding cells. The sequenced sample was CD4+ T cells sorted from PBMCs after approximately 19-hour stimulation, obtained from a patient who received antiretroviral therapy. These receptors were taken from an adult woman with HIV who was CMV-seropositive.

V and J are TRBV28 and TRBJ1-5; no clear D gene. V dropped 5 bases and J dropped 1 base, with 15 bases sitting between them. Germline CDR1 reads MDHEN; CDR2 reads SYDVKM. This CDR3 has 16 amino acids. In DNA, the CDR3 is TGTGCCAGCAGTCTCCCCGTAGGTAGGAGCAATCAGCCCCAGCATTTT. This codes for CASSLPVGRSNQPQHF.

This rearrangement joins TRBV30 to TRBJ1-5; D possibly corresponds to TRBD1 (6 bases). Deletions cut 2 bases from V and 5 bases from J, with 10 bases between. Germline-derived CDR1 and CDR2 are GTSNPN and SVGIG (reference sequence). The CDR3 is 13 amino acids. CDR3 sequence (DNA): TGTGCCTGGAGTTCGACAGGTGATCAGCCCCAGCATTTT. Encoded protein: CAWSSTGDQPQHF.

The V gene is TRBV30, the J gene TRBJ1-2; the match to TRBD1 covers 10 bases. The CDR3 covers 13 residues. The germline V gene has CDR1 GTSNPN and CDR2 SVGIG (reference sequence). V lost 7 bases and J lost 1; bases outside the gene matches: 3. CDR3 sequence reads: CASGQGNNYGYTF. The CDR3 DNA is TGTGCCTCGGGACAGGGGAATAACTATGGCTACACCTTC.

The J gene is TRBJ2-3, the V gene TRBV18; D gene unclear. The CDR3 consists of 14 residues. CDR1 and CDR2 (germline): KGHSH, LQKENI. The V end lost 0 bases, the J end lost 3 bases, and 7 bases lay between the germline ends. CDR3 loop: CASSPPVGTDTQYF. The CDR3 coding sequence is TGTGCCAGCTCACCACCAGTAGGGACAGATACGCAGTATTTT.

The chain combines TRBV7-2 with TRBJ1-3, with D maybe TRBD1 (5 bases). This CDR3 spans 15 amino acids. Trimming stripped 1 base from V and 2 bases from J, with 9 bases between. The germline V gene has CDR1 SGHTA and CDR2 FQGNSA. The CDR3 region has the DNA TGTGCCAGCAGCTTAGGTGGGGCGGCTGGAAACACCATATATTTT. It translates to CASSLGGAAGNTIYF.

CDR3 nucleotide sequence: TGCGCCAGCAGCTGGGAAGGGGACATGAACACTGAAGCTTTCTTT. Translation: CASSWEGDMNTEAFF. The chain recombines TRBV5-1 with TRBJ1-1, with D tentatively TRBD1 (6 bases). This CDR3 spans 15 amino acids. V was trimmed by 3 bases and J by 0 bases, leaving 12 bases between them. Germline values: CDR1 SGHRS, CDR2 YFSETQ.

J is TRBJ1-1 and V is TRBV25-1; 7 nucleotides line up with TRBD1. With V trimmed by 2 bases and J by 1 base, 4 bases remained unmatched. Germline V gives CDR1 MGHDK, CDR2 SYGVNS. CDR3 length: 15 residues. This CDR3 is CASSEHNRGNTEAFF. CDR3 nucleotides: TGTGCCAGCAGTGAACATAACAGGGGGAACACTGAAGCTTTCTTT.

The chain employs TRBV9 and TRBJ2-6; no clear D gene. V dropped 3 bases and J dropped 3 bases, with 7 bases sitting between them. The length of the CDR3 is 14 residues. Per germline, CDR1 SGDLS and CDR2 YYNGEE. CDR3 loop: CASSADFGANVLTF. CDR3 nucleotides: TGTGCCAGCAGCGCCGACTTTGGGGCCAACGTCCTGACTTTC.

This chain uses TRBV7-6 with TRBJ2-7; the D gene is possibly TRBD2 (6 bases). Germline V gives CDR1 SGHVS, CDR2 FNYEAQ. This CDR3 contains 16 residues. The V end was cut by 5 bases, the J end by 3 bases, with 20 bases between. CDR3 DNA sequence: TGTGCCAGCAGCCCAGGGAGGCAGTCCCCTAGCTACGAGCAGTACTTC. This sequence encodes CASSPGRQSPSYEQYF.

The table lists this clone with a few counts. At the DNA level, this CDR3 is encoded by other sequences in the same sample as well. The V and J genes are TRBV27 and TRBJ2-7; D gene ambiguous. There are 13 residues in the CDR3. Trimming took 3 bases from V and 2 from J, leaving 8 bases between them. Germline loops: CDR1 MNHEY, CDR2 SMNVEV (reference sequence). This CDR3 is CASSLGPAYEQYF. As DNA, the CDR3 is TGTGCCAGCAGTTTGGGTCCCGCCTACGAGCAGTACTTC.

The chain has TRBV25-1 and TRBJ1-5, with 7 bases fitting TRBD1. This CDR3 comprises 15 residues. J lost 2 bases, V lost 5 bases, and 6 bases had no gene match. Germline V gives CDR1 MGHDK, CDR2 SYGVNS. The CDR3 region is CASSRLGGGNQPQHF. DNA of the CDR3: TGTGCCAGCAGTCGCTTAGGGGGCGGCAATCAGCCCCAGCATTTT.

In the case of this clone: At one end, the junction sequence differs from germline, possibly due to a read error. The same CDR3 can be traced to other DNA sequences in this sample. V is TRBV7-3 and J is TRBJ2-1, with D uncertain. Germline CDR1 reads SGHTA; CDR2 reads FQGTGA. This CDR3 spans 18 amino acids. The CDR3 region has the DNA TGCGCCAGCAGCTCTCAACCCCGCGCGGTTTCAACCGGCAATGAGCAGTTCTTC. It yields the protein CASSSQPRAVSTGNEQFF.

V is TRBV4-3 and J is TRBJ1-6; the D gene is possibly TRBD1 (6 bases). Germline loops: CDR1 LGHNA, CDR2 YSLEER. The V end was cut by 3 bases, the J end by 10 bases, with 16 bases between. This CDR3 is built from 15 residues. CDR3 bases: TGCGCCAGCAGCCAGGAACAGGGTGCAAGGTCACCCCTCCACTTT. It specifies CASSQEQGARSPLHF.

This clone was picked up one time. The V gene is TRBV10-2, the J gene TRBJ1-1, with D perhaps TRBD1 (6 bases). The V end lost 9 bases, the J end lost 1 base, and 12 bases lay between the germline ends. The germline gives CDR1 WSHSY, CDR2 SAAADI. The CDR3 loop spans 13 amino acids. The CDR3 bases are TGCGCCAGTAAACAGGGAAGGAACACTGAAGCTTTCTTT. Its translation: CASKQGRNTEAFF.

This chain connects TRBV6-1 to TRBJ2-1; TRBD2 agrees at 7 bases. There are 15 residues in the CDR3. The ends lost 1 base at V and 4 bases at J; junction bases unmatched: 4. Germline V gene lookup returns CDR1 MNHNS and CDR2 SASEGT. The CDR3 loop is CASSEGRGRYNEQFF. As DNA, the CDR3 is TGTGCCAGCAGTGAAGGGCGGGGGAGGTACAATGAGCAGTTCTTC.

This chain uses TRBV7-3 with TRBJ1-1, with D perhaps matching TRBD1 (6 bases). V gave up 1 base and J gave up 1 base, with 7 bases separating them. Germline CDR1 reads SGHTA; CDR2 reads FQGTGA. The CDR3 contains 14 residues. CDR3 in amino acids: CASSLSRGNTEAFF. The CDR3 DNA follows: TGTGCCAGCAGCTTAAGCAGGGGGAACACTGAAGCTTTCTTT.

The chain employs TRBV5-1 and TRBJ2-7; 8 nucleotides align to TRBD2. V lost 0 bases to trimming and J lost 7 bases; unmatched junction nucleotides: 6. Germline V lookup: CDR1 SGHRS, CDR2 YFSETQ. The CDR3 loop spans 14 amino acids. The CDR3, as DNA: TGCGCCAGCAGCTTGGGTGCGGGAGGATTGGAGCAGTACTTC. As protein: CASSLGAGGLEQYF.

V is TRBV7-9 and J is TRBJ2-5, with unresolved D. V lost 1 base and J 5 bases, leaving 11 bases between the germline ends. Germline lookup yields CDR1 SEHNR and CDR2 FQNEAQ (reference sequence). The CDR3 spans 14 residues. Here the CDR3 DNA reads TGTGCCAGCAGCTTAGTACCGGCCCGGGAGACCCAGTACTTC. It codes for CASSLVPARETQYF.

This rearrangement joins TRBV5-1 to TRBJ2-5; 9 bases fit TRBD2. The J call may be incorrect, as the DNA end agrees better with TRBJ2-7. Germline V gives CDR1 SGHRS, CDR2 YFSETQ. The CDR3 consists of 15 residues. The CDR3 region has the DNA TGCGCCAGCAGCCCCAGCGGGGGGTACGTCTACGAGCAGTACTTC. Translated: CASSPSGGYVYEQYF.

The chain combines TRBV28 with TRBJ1-5; D possibly corresponds to TRBD1 (5 bases). The CDR3 contains 15 residues. Germline assignment: CDR1 MDHEN and CDR2 SYDVKM. Trimming took off 7 bases at V and 9 bases at J, with 22 bases between the two ends. The CDR3 DNA reads as TGTGCCAGCACTCAACCGTGGCAGGGCTTAGGGCCCCAGCATTTT. This codes for CASTQPWQGLGPQHF.

V usage is TRBV5-1 and J usage is TRBJ2-6; possibly TRBD1 or TRBD2 for D (6 bases each). V lost 0 bases to trimming and J lost 1 base, with 8 bases between them. The CDR3 is 16 residues long. CDR1 is SGHRS, CDR2 YFSETQ, per germline. The DNA of the CDR3 is TGCGCCAGCAGCTTGGAAGGGGGGTCTGGGGCCAACGTCCTGACTTTC. It specifies CASSLEGGSGANVLTF. The full variable domain, in which reference TRBV5-1 and TRBJ2-6 provide the parts outside the CDR3, is KAGVTQTPRYLIKTRGQQVTLSCSPISGHRSVSWYQQTPGQGLQFLFEYFSETQRNKGNFPGRFSGRQFSNSRSEMNVSTLELGDSALYLCASSLEGGSGANVLTFGAGSRLTVL.

This chain's CDR3 is CASSSTGANTEAFF. The CDR3 nucleotides are TGTGCCAGCAGTTCCACGGGGGCGAACACTGAAGCTTTCTTT. The V gene is TRBV7-3, the J gene TRBJ1-1; a weak D match, TRBD1 (6 bases). The V end was cut by 6 bases, the J end by 1 base, with 12 bases between. Germline CDR1 is SGHTA and CDR2 is FQGTGA. The CDR3 spans 14 residues.

The chain recombines TRBV28 with TRBJ1-5, with TRBD1 as a possible D gene (5 bases). The CDR3 is 15 amino acids. The ends were cut back, 10 bases at V and 0 bases at J, with 16 bases in the middle. Germline-derived CDR1 and CDR2 are MDHEN and SYDVKM. CDR3 coding DNA: TGTGCCACTAGCGGGGGGGTTTTTAGCAATCAGCCCCAGCATTTT. It is translated as CATSGGVFSNQPQHF. The full variable domain, rest sourced from reference TRBV28 and TRBJ1-5, is DVKVTQSSRYLVKRTGEKVFLECVQDMDHENMFWYRQDPGLGLRLIYFSYDVKMKEKGDIPEGYSVSREKKERFSLILESASTNQTSMYLCATSGGVFSNQPQHFGDGTRLSIL.

CDR3 DNA sequence: TGTGCCACCACTACTGGACAGAGGGGTCAGAACACTGAAGCTTTCTTT. This codes for CATTTGQRGQNTEAFF. The V gene is TRBV10-3, the J gene TRBJ1-1; D might be TRBD1 (6 bases). Trimming shortened V by 10 bases and J by 1 base, and 22 bases separated the two germline ends. The CDR3 has 16 amino acids. In germline, CDR1 is ENHRY, CDR2 SYGVKD.

The rearrangement uses TRBV30 and TRBJ2-7; possible D gene TRBD2, 6 bases. Germline V lookup: CDR1 GTSNPN, CDR2 SVGIG (reference sequence). Trimming left V 0 bases short and J 1 base short, with 16 bases between. The CDR3 is made up of 16 amino acids. CDR3 sequence: CAWSVFPGVRSYEQYF. The CDR3 nucleotides are TGTGCCTGGAGTGTCTTCCCGGGGGTTCGGTCCTACGAGCAGTACTTC.

The chain recombines TRBV27 with TRBJ2-6; 8 bases match TRBD1. Germline CDR1 and CDR2: MNHEY and SMNVEV (reference sequence). CDR3 length: 17 residues. V lost 4 bases, J lost 0 bases, and 5 bases stayed unmatched. The DNA for the CDR3 is TGTGCCAGCAGTTCACTCAGGGGGCTCTCTGGGGCCAACGTCCTGACTTTC. Translation: CASSSLRGLSGANVLTF.